This TCR beta chain came from a study of blood T cell repertoires in COVID-19. Study overall: Acute and convalescent COVID-19 specimens originated in the United States, Italy and Spain. The cDNA or gDNA used as material had been derived from T cells, B-cell-depleted T cells, or PBMCs.

This CDR3 has 14 amino acids. V lost 4 bases and J lost 8; bases outside the gene matches: 8. In germline, CDR1 is LGHNA, CDR2 YNFKEQ. Per the authors' pipeline: Researchers report that nucleated cell counts were estimated from reference gene primer amplification. The method was immunoSEQ multiplex PCR; TCRdb's version includes in-frame clones alone and lacks a portion of them. The V and J calls and clone size were taken over from that table, and D and trimming were inferred from the DNA. The table includes 200,000 to 300,000 clones, around nine tenths detected once. The rearrangement uses TRBV4-2 and TRBJ1-3, with TRBD1 matching over 7 bases. The sequence was collected from an older woman who had recovered from COVID-19. The sequencing sample was made of peripheral blood. The CDR3 DNA reads TGTGCCAGCAGCCCAGGGGAAGGGGGCCACACCATATATTTT. Amino acid sequence: CASSPGEGGHTIYF.